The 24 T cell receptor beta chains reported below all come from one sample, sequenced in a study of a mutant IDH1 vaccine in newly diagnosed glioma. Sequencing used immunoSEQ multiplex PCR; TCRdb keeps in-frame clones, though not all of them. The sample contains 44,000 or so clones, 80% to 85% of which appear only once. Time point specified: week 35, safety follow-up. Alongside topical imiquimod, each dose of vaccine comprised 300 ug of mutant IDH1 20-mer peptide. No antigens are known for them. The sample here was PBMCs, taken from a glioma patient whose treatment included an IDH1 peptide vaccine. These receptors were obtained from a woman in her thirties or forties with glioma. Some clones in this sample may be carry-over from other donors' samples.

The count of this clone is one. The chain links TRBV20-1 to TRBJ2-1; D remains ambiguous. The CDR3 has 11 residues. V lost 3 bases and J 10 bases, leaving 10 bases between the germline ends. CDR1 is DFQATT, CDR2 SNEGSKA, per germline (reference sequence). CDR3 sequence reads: CSASLGVEQFF. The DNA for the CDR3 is TGCAGTGCTAGTCTCGGAGTGGAGCAGTTCTTC.

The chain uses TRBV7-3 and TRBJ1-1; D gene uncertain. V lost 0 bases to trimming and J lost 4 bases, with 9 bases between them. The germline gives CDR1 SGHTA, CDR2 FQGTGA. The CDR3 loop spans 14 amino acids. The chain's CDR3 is CASSLTGSGTEAFF. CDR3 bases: TGTGCCAGCAGCTTAACGGGTAGTGGCACTGAAGCTTTCTTT.

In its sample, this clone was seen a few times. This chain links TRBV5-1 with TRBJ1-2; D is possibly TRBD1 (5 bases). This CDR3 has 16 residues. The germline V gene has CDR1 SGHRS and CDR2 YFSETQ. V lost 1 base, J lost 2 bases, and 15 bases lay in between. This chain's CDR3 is CASSLNGDVGNYGYTF. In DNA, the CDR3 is TGCGCCAGCAGCTTGAATGGGGACGTCGGCAACTATGGCTACACCTTC.

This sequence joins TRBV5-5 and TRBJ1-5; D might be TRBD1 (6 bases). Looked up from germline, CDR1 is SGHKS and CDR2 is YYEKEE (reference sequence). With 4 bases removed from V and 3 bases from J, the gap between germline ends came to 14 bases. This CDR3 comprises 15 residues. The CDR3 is CASSPDSFDNQPQHF. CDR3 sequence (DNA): TGTGCCAGCAGCCCGGACAGCTTCGACAATCAGCCCCAGCATTTT.

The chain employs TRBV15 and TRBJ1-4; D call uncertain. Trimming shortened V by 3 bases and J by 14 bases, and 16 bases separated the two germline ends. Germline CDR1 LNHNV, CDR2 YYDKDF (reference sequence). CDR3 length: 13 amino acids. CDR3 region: CATSSFASRGLFF. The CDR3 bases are TGTGCCACCAGCAGCTTCGCCTCTAGAGGGCTGTTTTTT.

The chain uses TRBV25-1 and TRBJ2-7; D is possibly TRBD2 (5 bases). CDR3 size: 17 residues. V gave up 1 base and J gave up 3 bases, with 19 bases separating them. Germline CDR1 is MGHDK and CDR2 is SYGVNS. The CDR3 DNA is TGTGCCAGCAGTGAATCAAAGGTTTCTGACGGGAACTACGAGCAGTACTTC. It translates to CASSESKVSDGNYEQYF.

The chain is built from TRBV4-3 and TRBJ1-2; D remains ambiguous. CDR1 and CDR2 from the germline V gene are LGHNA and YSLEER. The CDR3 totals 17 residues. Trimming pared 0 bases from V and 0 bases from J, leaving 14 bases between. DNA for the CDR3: TGCGCCAGCAGCCAAGAGAGGGTCCCATCCTCTAACTATGGCTACACCTTC. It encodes CASSQERVPSSNYGYTF.

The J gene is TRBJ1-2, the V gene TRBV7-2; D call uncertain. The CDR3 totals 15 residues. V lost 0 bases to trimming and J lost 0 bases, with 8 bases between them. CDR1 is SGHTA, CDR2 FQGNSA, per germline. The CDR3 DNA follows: TGTGCCAGCAGCTTAGCGCTCAATCCTAACTATGGCTACACCTTC. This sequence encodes CASSLALNPNYGYTF.

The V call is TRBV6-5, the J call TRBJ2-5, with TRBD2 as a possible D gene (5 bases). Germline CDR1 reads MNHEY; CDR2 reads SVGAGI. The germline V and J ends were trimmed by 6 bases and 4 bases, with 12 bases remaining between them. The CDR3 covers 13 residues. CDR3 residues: CASRAGGSETQYF. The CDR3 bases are TGTGCCAGCAGAGCAGGAGGTTCAGAGACCCAGTACTTC.

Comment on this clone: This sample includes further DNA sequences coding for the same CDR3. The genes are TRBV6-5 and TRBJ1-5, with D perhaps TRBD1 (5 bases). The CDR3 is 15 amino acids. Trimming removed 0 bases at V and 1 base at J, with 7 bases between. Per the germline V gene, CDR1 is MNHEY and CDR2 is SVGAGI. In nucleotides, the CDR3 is TGTGCCAGCAGTTACTCAAGGGACAGCAATCAGCCCCAGCATTTT. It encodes CASSYSRDSNQPQHF.

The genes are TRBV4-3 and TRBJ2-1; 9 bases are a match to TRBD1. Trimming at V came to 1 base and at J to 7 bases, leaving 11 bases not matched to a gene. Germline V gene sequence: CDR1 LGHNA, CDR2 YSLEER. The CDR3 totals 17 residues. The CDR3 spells CASSQGGGTGTGNEQFF. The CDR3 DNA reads TGCGCCAGCAGCCAAGGGGGGGGGACAGGGACGGGAAATGAGCAGTTCTTC.

CDR3 sequence (DNA): TGTGCCAGCACCCGGGGGGGGGCTACTGGAAACACCATATATTTT. Protein sequence: CASTRGGATGNTIYF. The chain is built from TRBV2 and TRBJ1-3; a possible D gene is TRBD1 (6 bases). V was trimmed by 7 bases and J by 2 bases, leaving 15 bases between them. CDR1 is SNHLY, CDR2 FYNNEI, per germline. The CDR3 sequence is 15 residues long.

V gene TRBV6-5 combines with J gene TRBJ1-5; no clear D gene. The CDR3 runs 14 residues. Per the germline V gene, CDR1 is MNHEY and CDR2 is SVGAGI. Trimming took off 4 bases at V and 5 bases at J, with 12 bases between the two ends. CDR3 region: CASSSKFADQPQHF. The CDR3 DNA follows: TGTGCCAGCAGTTCCAAGTTTGCGGATCAGCCCCAGCATTTT.

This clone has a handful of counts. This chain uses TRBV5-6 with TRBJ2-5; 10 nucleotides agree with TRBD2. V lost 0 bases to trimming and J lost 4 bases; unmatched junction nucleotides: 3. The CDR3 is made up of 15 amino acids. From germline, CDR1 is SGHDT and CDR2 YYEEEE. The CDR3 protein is CASSLELAGTETQYF. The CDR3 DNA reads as TGTGCCAGCAGCTTGGAACTAGCGGGAACAGAGACCCAGTACTTC.

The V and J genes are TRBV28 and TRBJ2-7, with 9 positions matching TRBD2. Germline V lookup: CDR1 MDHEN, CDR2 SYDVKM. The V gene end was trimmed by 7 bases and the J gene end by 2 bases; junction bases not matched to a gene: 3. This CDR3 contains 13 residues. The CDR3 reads CASTTSGTYEQYF. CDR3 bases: TGTGCCAGCACGACTAGCGGCACCTACGAGCAGTACTTC.

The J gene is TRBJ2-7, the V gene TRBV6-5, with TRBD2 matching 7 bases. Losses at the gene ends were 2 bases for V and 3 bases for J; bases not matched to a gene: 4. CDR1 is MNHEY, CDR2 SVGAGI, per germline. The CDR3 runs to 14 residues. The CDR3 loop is CASSYGEGIYEQYF. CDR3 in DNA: TGTGCCAGCAGTTACGGGGAGGGTATCTACGAGCAGTACTTC.

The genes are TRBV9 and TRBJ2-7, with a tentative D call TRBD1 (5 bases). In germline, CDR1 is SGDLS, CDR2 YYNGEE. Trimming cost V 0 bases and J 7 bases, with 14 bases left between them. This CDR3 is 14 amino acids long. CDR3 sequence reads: CASSVGGAMGEQYF. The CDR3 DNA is TGTGCCAGCAGCGTAGGGGGCGCGATGGGGGAGCAGTACTTC. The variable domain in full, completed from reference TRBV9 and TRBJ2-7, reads DSGVTQTPKHLITATGQRVTLRCSPRSGDLSVYWYQQSLDQGLQFLIQYYNGEERAKGNILERFSAQQFPDLHSELNLSSLELGDSALYFCASSVGGAMGEQYFGPGTRLTVT.

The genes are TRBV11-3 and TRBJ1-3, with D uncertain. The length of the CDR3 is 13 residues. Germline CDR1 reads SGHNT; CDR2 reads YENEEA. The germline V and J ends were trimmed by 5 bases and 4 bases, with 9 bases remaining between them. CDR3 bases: TGTGCCAGCAGCATCGGCCCAGGAAACACCATATATTTT. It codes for CASSIGPGNTIYF.

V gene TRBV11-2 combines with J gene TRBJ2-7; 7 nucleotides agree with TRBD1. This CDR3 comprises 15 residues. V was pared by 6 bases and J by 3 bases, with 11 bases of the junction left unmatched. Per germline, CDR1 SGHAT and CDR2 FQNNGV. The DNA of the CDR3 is TGTGCCAGCAGTCAAACCGGGACAGTCTTCTACGAGCAGTACTTC. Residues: CASSQTGTVFYEQYF.

The CDR3, as DNA: TGTGCCAGCAGCTTGCCGGACAGCGACTATGGCTACACCTTC. It is translated as CASSLPDSDYGYTF. The V gene is TRBV5-5, the J gene TRBJ1-2; weak D call: TRBD1 (6 bases). Germline CDR1 reads SGHKS; CDR2 reads YYEKEE (reference sequence). V was clipped by 1 base and J by 3 bases, with 10 bases between them. The CDR3 runs 14 residues.

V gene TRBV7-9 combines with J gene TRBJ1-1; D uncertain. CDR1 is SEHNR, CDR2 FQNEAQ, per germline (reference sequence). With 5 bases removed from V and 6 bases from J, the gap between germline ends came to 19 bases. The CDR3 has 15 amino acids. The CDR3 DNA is TGTGCCAGCAGCCCAATACGGGGAATCCGTGCTGAAGCTTTCTTT. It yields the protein CASSPIRGIRAEAFF.

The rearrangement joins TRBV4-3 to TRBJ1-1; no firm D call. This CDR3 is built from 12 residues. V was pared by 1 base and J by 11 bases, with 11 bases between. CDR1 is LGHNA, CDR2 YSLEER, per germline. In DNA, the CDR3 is TGCGCCAGCAGCCAAGTGGGGAGGCGGGCTTTCTTT. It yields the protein CASSQVGRRAFF.

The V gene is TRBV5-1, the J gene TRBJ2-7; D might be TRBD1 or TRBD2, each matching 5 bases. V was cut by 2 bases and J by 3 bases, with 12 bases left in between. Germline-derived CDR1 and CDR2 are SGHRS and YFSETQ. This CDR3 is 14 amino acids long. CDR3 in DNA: TGCGCCAGCAGCTTCGAGGGGTGGGACTACGAGCAGTACTTC. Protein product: CASSFEGWDYEQYF.

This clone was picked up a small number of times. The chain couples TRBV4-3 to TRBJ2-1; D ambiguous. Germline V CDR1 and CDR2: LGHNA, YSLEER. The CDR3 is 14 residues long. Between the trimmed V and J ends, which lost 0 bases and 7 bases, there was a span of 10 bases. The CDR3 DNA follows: TGCGCCAGCAGCCAAGATCTTGAGAGGAATGAGCAGTTCTTC. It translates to CASSQDLERNEQFF.